These 18 T cell receptor beta chains came from one sample sequenced in a study of cytomegalovirus exposure and HLA in healthy donors. In the PCR, 60 Vbeta and 13 Jbeta primers were used. Generated by immunoSEQ multiplex PCR, the TCRdb table keeps only in-frame clones and is missing some. This sample has nearly 110,000 clones; under 80% occur once, and the top ten carry 14%. Specimen: PBMCs. All receptors derive from a woman aged 40 to 50 in good health and CMV-seropositive.

The V call is TRBV30, the J call TRBJ1-6; D not resolved. The CDR3 is 14 amino acids. V was cut by 0 bases and J by 2 bases, with 5 bases left in between. Per the germline V gene, CDR1 is GTSNPN and CDR2 is SVGIG (reference sequence). This chain's CDR3 is CAWSVQAYNSPLHF. CDR3 DNA sequence: TGTGCCTGGAGTGTACAAGCCTATAATTCACCCCTCCACTTT.

This sequence joins TRBV11-2 and TRBJ2-5; D gene uncertain. Germline CDR1 and CDR2: SGHAT and FQNNGV. Between the trimmed V and J ends, which lost 4 bases and 5 bases, there was a span of 2 bases. The CDR3 extends over 10 amino acids. The DNA of the CDR3 is TGTGCCAGCAGCTCGGAGACCCAGTACTTC. Its protein product is CASSSETQYF.

About this clone itself: Because it lacks the conserved phenylalanine or tryptophan at the end, this CDR3 is likely a read error. The gene calls are TRBV18 and TRBJ1-2, with TRBD1 identical over 9 bases. The CDR3 is 15 amino acids. CDR1 KGHSH and CDR2 LQKENI come from the germline V gene. V was pared by 5 bases and J by 1 base, with 5 bases of the junction left unmatched. The CDR3 DNA follows: TGTGCCAGCTCAACGGGACAGGGTAATAACTATGGCTACACCCTC. This sequence encodes CASSTGQGNNYGYTL.

The genes are TRBV29-1 and TRBJ1-2; D uncertain. CDR1 is SQVTM, CDR2 ANQGSEA, per germline. The CDR3 length is 12 residues. The CDR3 region is CSTRGSNYGYTF. CDR3 DNA: TGCAGTACAAGAGGATCTAACTATGGCTACACCTTC. Using reference TRBV29-1 and TRBJ1-2 for the parts outside the CDR3, the full variable domain is SAVISQKPSRDICQRGTSLTIQCQVDSQVTMMFWYRQQPGQSLTLIATANQGSEATYESGFVIDKFPISRPNLTFSTLTVSNMSPEDSSIYLCSTRGSNYGYTFGSGTRLTVV.

The V gene is TRBV6-5, the J gene TRBJ2-7, with D perhaps matching TRBD1 (6 bases). V was clipped by 6 bases and J by 4 bases, with 16 bases between them. CDR1 MNHEY and CDR2 SVGAGI come from the germline V gene. The CDR3 is 14 residues long. CDR3 sequence reads: CASRPTGPFYEQYF. CDR3 in DNA: TGTGCCAGCAGACCGACAGGACCGTTTTACGAGCAGTACTTC.

V usage is TRBV5-4 and J usage is TRBJ1-1; D is possibly TRBD1 (6 bases). The germline CDR1 and CDR2 sequences are SGHNT and YYREEE (reference sequence). CDR3 length: 14 amino acids. With 4 bases removed from V and 1 base from J, the gap between germline ends came to 11 bases. This chain's CDR3 is CASSVGHRNTEAFF. CDR3 sequence (DNA): TGTGCCAGCAGCGTGGGACACCGGAACACTGAAGCTTTCTTT.

The genes are TRBV5-4 and TRBJ1-2; 7 bases align to TRBD1. This CDR3 has 14 amino acids. CDR1 SGHNT and CDR2 YYREEE come from the germline V gene (reference sequence). Trimming cost V 3 bases and J 1 base; bases outside gene matches: 3. The DNA of the CDR3 is TGTGCCAGCAGCTCAAGACAGGGTAACTATGGCTACACCTTC. Amino acids: CASSSRQGNYGYTF.

V and J are TRBV28 and TRBJ2-1; D uncertain. Trimming left V 2 bases short and J 7 bases short, with 9 bases between. The CDR3 contains 13 residues. Germline-derived CDR1 and CDR2 are MDHEN and SYDVKM. The CDR3 DNA follows: TGTGCCAGCAGTTTACTAGATCGTAATGAGCAGTTCTTC. As protein: CASSLLDRNEQFF.

This clone was found a few times. The chain has TRBV4-1 and TRBJ1-1, with D possibly being TRBD1 (6 bases). The ends were cut back, 3 bases at V and 1 base at J, with 15 bases in the middle. The CDR3 contains 16 residues. The V gene's germline CDR1 is MGHRA and CDR2 YSYEKL. The CDR3 sequence: CASSQMLLTGNTEAFF. The CDR3 nucleotides read TGCGCCAGCAGCCAGATGCTTTTGACAGGGAACACTGAAGCTTTCTTT.

The chain uses TRBV19 and TRBJ2-7; TRBD1 matches at 7 bases. The V gene's germline CDR1 is LNHDA and CDR2 SQIVND (reference sequence). With V trimmed by 4 bases and J by 3 bases, 6 bases remained unmatched. CDR3 size: 14 residues. In nucleotides, the CDR3 is TGTGCCAGTAGTAGGGGACAGATGGACTACGAGCAGTACTTC. It is translated as CASSRGQMDYEQYF.

This sequence joins TRBV7-3 and TRBJ1-1, with D perhaps TRBD1 (6 bases). Trimming removed 6 bases from V and 4 bases from J, with 15 bases in between. CDR3 length equals 14 residues. The germline CDR1 and CDR2 sequences are SGHTA and FQGTGA. CDR3: CASSPDRLTTEAFF. The DNA of the CDR3 is TGTGCCAGCAGTCCCGACAGGTTGACCACTGAAGCTTTCTTT.

J is TRBJ2-7 and V is TRBV4-1; 9 nucleotides align to TRBD1. The CDR3 has 16 amino acids. V dropped 2 bases and J dropped 3; count of bases not matched to a gene: 8. Germline V gene lookup returns CDR1 MGHRA and CDR2 YSYEKL. The CDR3, as DNA: TGCGCCAGCAGCCAAATGGGACAGGGCCCCCGCTACGAGCAGTACTTC. It translates to CASSQMGQGPRYEQYF.

The V and J genes are TRBV7-3 and TRBJ1-2, with TRBD1 identical over 8 bases. The junction had 4 bases not matched to a gene; V was cut back by 3 bases and J by 7 bases. CDR3 size: 13 residues. Germline V gives CDR1 SGHTA, CDR2 FQGTGA. The CDR3 loop reads CASSLGTGTGYTF. CDR3 sequence (DNA): TGTGCCAGCAGCTTGGGGACAGGAACTGGCTACACCTTC.

This clone has only a few counts. The chain recombines TRBV18 with TRBJ2-2; tentative D call: TRBD1 (5 bases). The CDR3 spans 15 residues. The germline V and J ends were trimmed by 3 bases and 0 bases, with 8 bases remaining between them. Germline CDR1 KGHSH, CDR2 LQKENI. As DNA, the CDR3 is TGTGCCAGCTCACCGGGCAGGGCGAACACCGGGGAGCTGTTTTTT. Its translation is CASSPGRANTGELFF. Together with reference TRBV18 and TRBJ2-2, the CDR3 gives the full variable domain: NAGVMQNPRHLVRRRGQEARLRCSPMKGHSHVYWYRQLPEEGLKFMVYLQKENIIDESGMPKERFSAEFPKEGPSILRIQQVVRGDSAAYFCASSPGRANTGELFFGEGSRLTVL.

This clone was observed once. The V call is TRBV29-1, the J call TRBJ1-1; D gene uncertain. CDR3 length: 15 residues. Germline V gene sequence: CDR1 SQVTM, CDR2 ANQGSEA. The V gene lost 4 bases and the J gene lost 6 bases, with 21 bases spanning the gap. The CDR3, as DNA: TGCAGCGTTGCCCAGTACTCGGCCCCAAGCGCTGAAGCTTTCTTT. Translated: CSVAQYSAPSAEAFF. The full variable domain, rest sourced from reference TRBV29-1 and TRBJ1-1, is SAVISQKPSRDICQRGTSLTIQCQVDSQVTMMFWYRQQPGQSLTLIATANQGSEATYESGFVIDKFPISRPNLTFSTLTVSNMSPEDSSIYLCSVAQYSAPSAEAFFGQGTRLTVV.

The chain combines TRBV11-1 with TRBJ1-1; D may be TRBD1 (6 bases). This CDR3 region has 13 residues. The V gene lost 3 bases and the J gene lost 4 bases, with 9 bases spanning the gap. Germline CDR1 and CDR2: SGHAT and FQDESV (reference sequence). Written as DNA, the CDR3 is TGTGCCAGCAGCTTTGCAGGGGCCACTGAAGCTTTCTTT. It specifies CASSFAGATEAFF. Full variable domain (remainder filled in from reference TRBV11-1 and TRBJ1-1): EAEVAQSPRYKITEKSQAVAFWCDPISGHATLYWYRQILGQGPELLVQFQDESVVDDSQLPKDRFSAERLKGVDSTLKIQPAELGDSAMYLCASSFAGATEAFFGQGTRLTVV.

This clone showed up just a few times. V gene TRBV5-6 combines with J gene TRBJ1-1; no clear D. V was pared by 4 bases and J by 3 bases, with 13 bases between. CDR1 and CDR2 (germline): SGHDT, YYEEEE. This CDR3 has 14 amino acids. The CDR3: CASSQTRGDTEAFF. CDR3 in DNA: TGTGCCAGCAGCCAAACCCGGGGAGACACTGAAGCTTTCTTT.

This chain uses TRBV6-1 with TRBJ1-2; D gene uncertain. Trimming stripped 1 base from V and 4 bases from J, with 13 bases between. CDR3 length: 15 residues. Germline assignment: CDR1 MNHNS and CDR2 SASEGT. CDR3 sequence: CASSEGPAAGYGYTF. The CDR3 DNA reads TGTGCCAGCAGTGAAGGTCCAGCGGCAGGCTATGGCTACACCTTC.